Listed here is a single T cell receptor beta chain. Antigen: not known. TCRdb's table, derived via immunoSEQ multiplex PCR, lists solely in-frame clones and lacks some. The sample includes under 600,000 clones, roughly nine tenths of them seen just once. These data are taken from a study of Ad26.COV2.S vaccination and SARS-CoV-2 variants. In the study overall: Participant was drawn from the COV1001 Ad26.COV2.S trial arm. General observations from the study: Compared with placebo recipients, vaccine recipients had higher spike-specific TCR breadth. Those who received vaccine or placebo ended up with similar non-spike TCR breadth.

The CDR3 totals 15 residues. V lost 9 bases and J 1 base, leaving 15 bases between the germline ends. Germline assignment: CDR1 KGHDR and CDR2 SFDVKD. Treatment defined: about 20 received Ad26.COV2.S at low or high dose, single or two shots; about 5 received placebo; per-sample allocation not given. Repertoires come from day 63 after the first vaccine or placebo injection. J is TRBJ1-3 and V is TRBV24-1; D uncertain. This TCR was recovered from a person aged 18-60 years who received the Ad26.COV2.S COVID-19 vaccine or a placebo. The source was peripheral blood, collected in a trial of Ad26.COV2.S vaccine versus placebo. The CDR3 sequence is CATPPRALSGNTIYF. For the CDR3, the DNA is TGTGCCACCCCTCCGAGGGCCCTATCTGGAAACACCATATATTTT.